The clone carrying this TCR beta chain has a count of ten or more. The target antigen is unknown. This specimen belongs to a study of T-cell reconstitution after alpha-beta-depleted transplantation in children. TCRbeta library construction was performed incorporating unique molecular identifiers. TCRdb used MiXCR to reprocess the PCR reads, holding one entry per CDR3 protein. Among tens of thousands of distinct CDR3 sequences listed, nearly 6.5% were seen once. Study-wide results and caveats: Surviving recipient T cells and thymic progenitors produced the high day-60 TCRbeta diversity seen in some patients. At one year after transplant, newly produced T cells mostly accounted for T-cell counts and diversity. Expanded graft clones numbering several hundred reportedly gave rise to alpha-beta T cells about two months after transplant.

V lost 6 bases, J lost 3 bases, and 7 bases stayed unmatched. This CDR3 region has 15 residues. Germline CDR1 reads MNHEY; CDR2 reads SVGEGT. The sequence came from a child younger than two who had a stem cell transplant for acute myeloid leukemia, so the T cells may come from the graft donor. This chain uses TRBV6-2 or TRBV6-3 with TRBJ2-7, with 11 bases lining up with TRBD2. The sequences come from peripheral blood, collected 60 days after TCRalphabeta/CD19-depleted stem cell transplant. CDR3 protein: CASRSGTSGYYEQYF. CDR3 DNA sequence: TGTGCCAGCAGGTCCGGGACTAGCGGTTACTACGAGCAGTACTTC.